These T cell receptor beta chains were read from a single sample in a study of identical twins. One entry per CDR3 protein results from TCRdb running MiXCR on the 5' RACE reads. The data contain a few hundred thousand distinct CDR3 sequences, approximately 8.3% of them singletons. These data are also associated with another study on yellow fever vaccine responses in identical twins.

Input material: CD8+ T cells sorted from blood. These receptors all stem from a woman aged 18-35 years in good health. Each CDR3 is given with its conserved first and last residue. The D gene is left open where the match is weak. Only part of the rows carry a size: once, few, many, or a class if the clone is expanded.

v_gene: TRBV4-3; d_gene: -; j_gene: TRBJ2-7; abundance: many; CDR3aa: CASSQEITYEQYF; CDR3nt: TGCGCCAGCAGCCAAGAAATCACCTACGAGCAGTACTTC
v_gene: TRBV4-1; d_gene: -; j_gene: TRBJ2-3; abundance: few; CDR3aa: CASSQATRMDTQYF; CDR3nt: TGCGCCAGCAGCCAAGCTACCCGCATGGATACGCAGTATTTT
v_gene: TRBV15; d_gene: TRBD2; j_gene: TRBJ2-1; abundance: medium-sized; CDR3aa: CATSSGTSGVNEQFF; CDR3nt: TGTGCCACCAGCAGTGGGACTAGCGGAGTCAATGAGCAGTTCTTC
v_gene: TRBV27; d_gene: -; j_gene: TRBJ2-7; abundance: many; CDR3aa: CASSFGLLGHEQYF; CDR3nt: TGTGCCAGCAGTTTTGGACTACTGGGGCACGAGCAGTACTTC
v_gene: TRBV20-1; d_gene: TRBD2; j_gene: TRBJ2-1; abundance: -; CDR3aa: CSARVALAEHNEQFF; CDR3nt: TGCAGTGCTAGAGTTGCACTAGCGGAACACAATGAGCAGTTCTTC
v_gene: TRBV7-2; d_gene: -; j_gene: TRBJ2-1; abundance: few; CDR3aa: CASSPVSSGYNEQFF; CDR3nt: TGTGCCAGCAGCCCAGTCAGTAGCGGCTACAATGAGCAGTTCTTC
v_gene: TRBV11-2; d_gene: -; j_gene: TRBJ2-1; abundance: few; CDR3aa: CASSLVWASSYNEQFF; CDR3nt: TGTGCCAGCAGCTTAGTTTGGGCTAGCTCCTACAATGAGCAGTTCTTC
v_gene: TRBV6-1; d_gene: TRBD1; j_gene: TRBJ2-5; abundance: few; CDR3aa: CASSLTRAGQGRQETQYF; CDR3nt: TGTGCCAGCAGTCTTACAAGGGCGGGACAGGGGAGGCAAGAGACCCAGTACTTC
v_gene: TRBV4-1; d_gene: -; j_gene: TRBJ2-7; abundance: few; CDR3aa: CASSQTFEGAYEQYF; CDR3nt: TGCGCCAGCAGCCAGACGTTTGAGGGAGCCTACGAGCAGTACTTC
v_gene: TRBV27; d_gene: -; j_gene: TRBJ2-2; abundance: many; CDR3aa: CASSLSGGELFF; CDR3nt: TGTGCCAGCAGTTTGTCGGGCGGGGAGCTGTTTTTT